The T cell receptor beta chain described here comes from a study of patients and donors after allogeneic stem cell transplantation. Using its own MiXCR run on the RT-PCR reads, TCRdb lists one record per CDR3 protein. Altogether approximately 160,000 distinct CDR3 sequences are present, nearly 25% being singletons, with the ten largest covering around 26%. This CDR3 region has 15 residues. Germline loops: CDR1 MNHNY, CDR2 SVGAGI (reference sequence). V shed 4 bases and J 5 bases; nucleotides not matched to a gene: 8. The source of this sequence is a human donor who was either an allogeneic HSCT recipient or a stem cell or donor lymphocyte infusion donor (not recorded which). It is not recorded whose cells these are; they may come from a transplant donor. Sequenced sample: blood, either unsorted or a sorted T cell fraction (not recorded which). This chain connects TRBV6-6 to TRBJ2-5; the match to TRBD2 covers 9 bases. CDR3 region: CASSFVLAGTETQYF. CDR3 coding DNA: TGTGCCAGCAGTTTTGTCCTAGCGGGGACCGAGACCCAGTACTTC.